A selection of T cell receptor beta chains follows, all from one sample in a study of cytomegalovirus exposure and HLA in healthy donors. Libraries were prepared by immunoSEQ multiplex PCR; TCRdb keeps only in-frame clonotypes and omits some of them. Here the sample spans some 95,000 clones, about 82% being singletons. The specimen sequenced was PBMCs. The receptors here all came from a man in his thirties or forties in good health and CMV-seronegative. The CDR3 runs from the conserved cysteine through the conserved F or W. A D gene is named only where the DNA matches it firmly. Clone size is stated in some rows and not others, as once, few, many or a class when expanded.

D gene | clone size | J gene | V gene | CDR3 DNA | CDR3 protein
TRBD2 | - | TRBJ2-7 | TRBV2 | TGTGCCAGCAGGCCCGGGACTAGGAAAACGGGTGAGCAGTACTTC | CASRPGTRKTGEQYF
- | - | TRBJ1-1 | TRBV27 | TGTGCCAGCAGCCGAGACGGCTTCGGGGTCACTGAAGCTTTCTTT | CASSRDGFGVTEAFF
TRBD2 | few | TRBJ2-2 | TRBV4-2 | TGTGCCAGCAGCCAAGCTCGAGCAGCGGGAGCCGGGGAGCTGTTTTTT | CASSQARAAGAGELFF
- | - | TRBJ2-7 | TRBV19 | TGTGCCAGTAGTCTCGGGTTCGAGCAGTACTTC | CASSLGFEQYF
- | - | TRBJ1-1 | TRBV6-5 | TGTGCCAGCACGAAACCACCGGGGACTGAAGCTTTCTTT | CASTKPPGTEAFF
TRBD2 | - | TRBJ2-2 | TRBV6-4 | TGTGCCAGCAGTGGGACTAGCGGGAGCACCGGGGAGCTGTTTTTT | CASSGTSGSTGELFF
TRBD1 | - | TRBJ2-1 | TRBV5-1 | TGCGCCAGCAGCTTGGGCGGGACAGGGGTCGGAAATGAGCAGTTCTTC | CASSLGGTGVGNEQFF
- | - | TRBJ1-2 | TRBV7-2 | TGTGCCAGCAGCCTCTATAATGACTATGGCTACACCTTC | CASSLYNDYGYTF
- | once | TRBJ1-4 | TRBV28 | TGTGCCAGCAGGGATCTTGAGGTCTTGACTGAAAAACTGTTTTTT | CASRDLEVLTEKLFF
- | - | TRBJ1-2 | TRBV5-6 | TGTGCCAGCAGCCAGGCAGCGGAGCGAGGCTACACCTTC | CASSQAAERGYTF
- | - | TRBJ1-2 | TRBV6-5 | TGTGCCAGCAGTGAGACGGCAGGGAATGGCTACACCTTC | CASSETAGNGYTF
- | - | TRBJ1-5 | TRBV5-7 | TGTGCCAGCAGCTTGGACAGGTACAATCAGCCCCAGCATTTT | CASSLDRYNQPQHF
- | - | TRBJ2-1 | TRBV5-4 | TGTGCCAGCAGCTTGGAGCCGGGGAAGGAGCAGTTCTTC | CASSLEPGKEQFF
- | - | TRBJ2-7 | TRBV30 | TGTGCCTGGGGGACTTCGTTTGGCTACGAGCAGTACTTC | CAWGTSFGYEQYF
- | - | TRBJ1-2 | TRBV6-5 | TGTGCCAGCGGGGGGGGCCGCGTGGGAGGTGGCTACACCTTC | CASGGGRVGGGYTF
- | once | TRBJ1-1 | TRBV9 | TGTGCCAGCAGCTCCCCGGGACATTCTGAAGCTTTCTTT | CASSSPGHSEAFF
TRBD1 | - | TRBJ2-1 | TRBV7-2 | TGTGCCAGCCTGGACAGGTCTTACAATGAGCAGTTCTTC | CASLDRSYNEQFF
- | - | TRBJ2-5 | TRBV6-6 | TGTGCCAGCAGTTACTCGACAGCTCAAGAGACCCAGTACTTC | CASSYSTAQETQYF
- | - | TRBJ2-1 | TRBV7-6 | TGTGCCAGCAGCCCTATTAGTCACAATGAGCAGTTCTTC | CASSPISHNEQFF
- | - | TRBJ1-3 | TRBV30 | TGTGCCTGGAGGCCGAGGGGGGGGCGGGAGAACACCATATATTTT | CAWRPRGGRENTIYF
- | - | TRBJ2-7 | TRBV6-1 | TGTGCCAGCGGGAGGGGGGTCAGTACCTACGAGCAGTACTTC | CASGRGVSTYEQYF
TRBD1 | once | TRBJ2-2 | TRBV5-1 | TGCGCCAGCAGCCAACTTGGGACAGGGAACACCGGGGAGCTGTTTTTT | CASSQLGTGNTGELFF
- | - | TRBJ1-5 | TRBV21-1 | TGTGCCAGCACACCTCCCGCGGCTCGATGGCCCCAGCATTTT | CASTPPAARWPQHF
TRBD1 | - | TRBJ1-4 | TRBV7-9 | TGTGCCAGCAGCCCGGGGGACAGGAATGAAAAACTGTTTTTT | CASSPGDRNEKLFF
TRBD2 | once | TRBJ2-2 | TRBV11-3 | TGTGCCAGCAGCTTAGTTCTAGCGGGAATGGGCACCGGGGAGCTGTTTTTT | CASSLVLAGMGTGELFF
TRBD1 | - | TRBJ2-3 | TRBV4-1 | TGCGCCAGCAGCCAATATGACAGGGGGCCCACAGATACGCAGTATTTT | CASSQYDRGPTDTQYF
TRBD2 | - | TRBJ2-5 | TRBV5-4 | TGTGCCAGCAGCTTGGGGGGGACTGCCGGGGGGGCACGGGAGACCCAGTACTTC | CASSLGGTAGGARETQYF
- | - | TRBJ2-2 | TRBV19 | TGTGCCGCCTCACTAAGCGGGGAGCTGTTTTTT | CAASLSGELFF
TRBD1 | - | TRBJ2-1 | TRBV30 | TGTGCCGGAGGACAGGGAGCCTTATCCTACAATGAGCAGTTCTTC | CAGGQGALSYNEQFF
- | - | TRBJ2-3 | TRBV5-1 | TGCGCCAGCAGCTTGCGCGGGGTGGCACCAGATACGCAGTATTTT | CASSLRGVAPDTQYF
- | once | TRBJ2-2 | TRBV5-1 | TGCGCCAGCAGCTTGCAGACAGAGGCCGGGGAGCTGTTTTTT | CASSLQTEAGELFF
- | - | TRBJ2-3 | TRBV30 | TGTGCCTGGAGTGTAGGCGGGAACGGGGATACGCAGTATTTT | CAWSVGGNGDTQYF
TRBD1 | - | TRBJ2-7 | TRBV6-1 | TGTGCCAGCAGTGAAGCGGGGTGGGACAGTTCCTACGAGCAGTACTTC | CASSEAGWDSSYEQYF